Given below is one T cell receptor (beta chain) in context. The antigen remains unidentified. This specimen comes from a study of cytomegalovirus exposure and HLA in healthy donors. The PCR was carried out with 60 Vbeta primers and 13 Jbeta primers. The protocol was immunoSEQ multiplex PCR, while the TCRdb copy is restricted to in-frame clones and leaves out a portion. The sample includes fewer than 200,000 clones, roughly 80% of them seen just once. Notes on the study in general: When a later analysis compared HLA-associated TCR beta chains with equally common others, the HLA-associated chains turned out to be more clonally expanded and to have lower generation probabilities. CMV serostatus was the only recorded immune exposure for donors.

The sample consisted of PBMCs. This TCR came from a middle-aged man in good health and CMV-seronegative.

CDR3 residues: CASSLEGRGAFF. The CDR3 bases are TGTGCCAGCAGCCTCGAGGGTCGTGGTGCTTTCTTT. This chain uses TRBV9 with TRBJ1-1; D is uncertain. Trimming stripped 4 bases from V and 11 bases from J, with 15 bases between. CDR1 SGDLS and CDR2 YYNGEE come from the germline V gene. CDR3 size: 12 residues. Complete variable domain (other parts from reference TRBV9 and TRBJ1-1): DSGVTQTPKHLITATGQRVTLRCSPRSGDLSVYWYQQSLDQGLQFLIQYYNGEERAKGNILERFSAQQFPDLHSELNLSSLELGDSALYFCASSLEGRGAFFGQGTRLTVV.